Following are 20 T cell receptor beta chains from one sample sequenced in a study of persistence of HIV-infected CD4 T cells. The antigens these receptors bind are not known. The libraries were made with immunoSEQ version 4 in survey mode. Data came from immunoSEQ multiplex PCR; TCRdb stores just in-frame clones and leaves some out. The sample has 36,000 or so clones; roughly four fifths are singletons. The stimulus was an HIV-1 Gag 15-mer peptide pool, about 1 ug/peptide/mL. Sorted nonresponding memory CD4+ T cells were CD40L-negative, CD69-negative, CD45RO-high. The material was cultured CD4+ T cells from PBMCs, obtained from a patient who received antiretroviral therapy. The receptors stem from an adult with HIV. The donor label of this sample is uncertain.

The chain is built from TRBV13 and TRBJ1-5; TRBD1 matches at 7 bases. Looked up from germline, CDR1 is PRHDT and CDR2 is FYEKMQ (reference sequence). J lost 4 bases, V lost 5 bases, and 5 bases had no gene match. The CDR3 contains 14 residues. The chain's CDR3 is CASSRNRGNQPQHF. In nucleotides, the CDR3 is TGTGCCAGCAGCCGGAACAGGGGAAATCAGCCCCAGCATTTT. Drawing the rest from reference TRBV13 and TRBJ1-5, the complete variable domain is AAGVIQSPRHLIKEKRETATLKCYPIPRHDTVYWYQQGPGQDPQFLISFYEKMQSDKGSIPDRFSAQQFSDYHSELNMSSLELGDSALYFCASSRNRGNQPQHFGDGTRLSIL.

The rearrangement joins TRBV5-5 to TRBJ1-2, with 9 bases lining up with TRBD1. The CDR3 extends over 15 amino acids. V shed 3 bases and J 0 bases; nucleotides not matched to a gene: 3. Germline V gene sequence: CDR1 SGHKS, CDR2 YYEKEE (reference sequence). The DNA for the CDR3 is TGTGCCAGCAGCTGGGGGACAGGGTCTAACTATGGCTACACCTTC. Amino acids: CASSWGTGSNYGYTF.

The rearrangement links TRBV12-3 or TRBV12-4 to TRBJ1-2; maybe TRBD1 (5 bases). Deletions cut 6 bases from V and 9 bases from J, with 17 bases between. The CDR3 extends over 13 amino acids. As DNA, the CDR3 is TGTGCCAGCAGCCGGGACCAGTGGGGAAGCTACACCTTC. Translating it yields CASSRDQWGSYTF.

This rearrangement joins TRBV20-1 to TRBJ2-4; possible D gene TRBD1, 7 bases. V was pared by 3 bases and J by 9 bases, with 21 bases between. Germline lookup yields CDR1 DFQATT and CDR2 SNEGSKA (reference sequence). The CDR3 is 15 amino acids. The CDR3 sequence is CSASSGGTVSSIQYF. DNA of the CDR3: TGCAGTGCTAGTTCTGGGGGGACAGTCAGTAGCATTCAGTACTTC.

The gene calls are TRBV12-3 or TRBV12-4 and TRBJ2-5; D gene ambiguous. V lost 2 bases to trimming and J lost 5 bases, with 3 bases between them. The CDR3 runs 11 residues. The CDR3, as DNA: TGTGCCAGCAGTTTAACGGAGACCCAGTACTTC. Residues: CASSLTETQYF.

The V gene is TRBV12-3 or TRBV12-4, the J gene TRBJ1-1; maybe TRBD1 (6 bases). This CDR3 comprises 13 residues. The germline V and J ends were trimmed by 2 bases and 3 bases, with 7 bases remaining between them. The CDR3 region has the DNA TGTGCCAGCAGTTTAAGGGGGGACACTGAAGCTTTCTTT. This sequence encodes CASSLRGDTEAFF.

This chain uses TRBV19 with TRBJ2-4; 8 bases are a match to TRBD1. CDR3 length equals 18 residues. J lost 0 bases, V lost 3 bases, and 10 bases had no gene match. Germline assignment: CDR1 LNHDA and CDR2 SQIVND (reference sequence). This CDR3 is CASSIPTGEDGAKNIQYF. Here the CDR3 DNA reads TGTGCCAGTAGTATTCCGACAGGGGAGGATGGAGCCAAAAACATTCAGTACTTC. The complete variable domain, with remaining parts taken from reference TRBV19 and TRBJ2-4, reads DGGITQSPKYLFRKEGQNVTLSCEQNLNHDAMYWYRQDPGQGLRLIYYSQIVNDFQKGDIAEGYSVSREKKESFPLTVTSAQKNPTAFYLCASSIPTGEDGAKNIQYFGAGTRLSVL.

This clone was seen a handful of times. J is TRBJ1-6 and V is TRBV14; D gene ambiguous. With 6 bases removed from V and 5 bases from J, the gap between germline ends came to 2 bases. This CDR3 contains 11 residues. Looked up from germline, CDR1 is SGHDN and CDR2 is FVKESK. The CDR3 here is CASSNNSPLHF. As DNA, the CDR3 is TGTGCCAGCAGTAATAATTCACCCCTCCACTTT.

This clone was found a few times. V and J are TRBV19 and TRBJ2-7; 9 positions agree with TRBD1. Trimming at V came to 4 bases and at J to 4 bases, leaving 8 bases not matched to a gene. The length of the CDR3 is 15 residues. Germline CDR1 is LNHDA and CDR2 is SQIVND (reference sequence). CDR3 sequence (DNA): TGTGCCAGTAGTAACCCGGGACAGGGTAAATACGAGCAGTACTTC. Protein sequence: CASSNPGQGKYEQYF.

This clone showed up just once. The chain recombines TRBV19 with TRBJ1-1, with 7 bases aligning to TRBD1. V shed 8 bases, J shed 3 bases, and the junction held 3 bases outside the gene matches. Germline V CDR1 and CDR2: LNHDA, SQIVND (reference sequence). This CDR3 has 12 amino acids. The CDR3 loop reads CASDQGDTEAFF. The CDR3, as DNA: TGTGCCAGTGATCAGGGGGACACTGAAGCTTTCTTT.

This chain joins TRBV12-3 or TRBV12-4 and TRBJ1-2; 7 bases align to TRBD1. The length of the CDR3 is 12 residues. V shed 7 bases and J 8 bases; nucleotides not matched to a gene: 7. CDR3 sequence: CASTDRVGGYTF. The CDR3 DNA reads TGTGCCAGCACCGACAGGGTGGGAGGCTACACCTTC.

The chain combines TRBV13 with TRBJ1-2, with D hard to call. V lost 1 base and J 7 bases, leaving 25 bases between the germline ends. The CDR3 covers 18 residues. Germline V gene data show CDR1 as PRHDT and CDR2 as FYEKMQ (reference sequence). CDR3 region: CASSLVLPALQLPSGYTF. The CDR3 DNA is TGTGCCAGCAGCTTAGTTTTGCCTGCCCTACAGCTCCCCTCTGGCTACACCTTC.

The V gene is TRBV2, the J gene TRBJ2-7, with D possibly TRBD1 on 5 matching bases. CDR3 length equals 13 residues. V was pared by 4 bases and J by 7 bases, with 14 bases between. Germline lookup yields CDR1 SNHLY and CDR2 FYNNEI. Here the CDR3 DNA reads TGTGCCAGCAGTGGACAGAGGATAGGAGAGCAGTACTTC. Amino acid sequence: CASSGQRIGEQYF. Drawing the rest from reference TRBV2 and TRBJ2-7, the complete variable domain is EPEVTQTPSHQVTQMGQEVILRCVPISNHLYFYWYRQILGQKVEFLVSFYNNEISEKSEIFDDQFSVERPDGSNFTLKIRSTKLEDSAMYFCASSGQRIGEQYFGPGTRLTVT.

This sequence joins TRBV18 and TRBJ2-1, with D perhaps TRBD2 (7 bases). Germline V gene sequence: CDR1 KGHSH, CDR2 LQKENI. The CDR3 runs 16 residues. V gave up 5 bases and J gave up 4 bases, with 18 bases separating them. CDR3 sequence reads: CASSAPGGEVYNEQFF. In nucleotides, the CDR3 is TGTGCCAGCTCAGCCCCGGGGGGCGAGGTTTACAATGAGCAGTTCTTC.

V is TRBV7-9 and J is TRBJ2-7; 7 bases are a match to TRBD2. The CDR3 is made up of 17 amino acids. Germline CDR1 is SEHNR and CDR2 is FQNEAQ (reference sequence). V shed 0 bases and J 0 bases; nucleotides not matched to a gene: 8. CDR3 coding DNA: TGTGCCAGCAGCTTAGCGGGAGGGGCAGGGTACTCCTACGAGCAGTACGTC. It codes for CASSLAGGAGYSYEQYV.

This clone was observed once. This rearrangement joins TRBV9 to TRBJ2-3, with D hard to call. The CDR3 has 14 residues. The germline CDR1 and CDR2 sequences are SGDLS and YYNGEE. Trimming took 0 bases from V and 6 from J, leaving 11 bases between them. CDR3 residues: CASSVGVARDTQYF. The DNA for the CDR3 is TGTGCCAGCAGCGTAGGGGTAGCAAGGGATACGCAGTATTTT. Complete variable domain (other parts from reference TRBV9 and TRBJ2-3): DSGVTQTPKHLITATGQRVTLRCSPRSGDLSVYWYQQSLDQGLQFLIQYYNGEERAKGNILERFSAQQFPDLHSELNLSSLELGDSALYFCASSVGVARDTQYFGPGTRLTVL.

This chain joins TRBV9 and TRBJ1-2, with D unclear. V was pared by 1 base and J by 2 bases, with 9 bases between. CDR3 length equals 14 residues. Per germline, CDR1 SGDLS and CDR2 YYNGEE. The CDR3 DNA follows: TGTGCCAGCAGCGTATCGACGGCGAACTATGGCTACACCTTC. As protein: CASSVSTANYGYTF.

The sample holds a few counts of this clone. The V gene is TRBV7-6, the J gene TRBJ1-3, with D uncertain. Between the trimmed V and J ends, which lost 5 bases and 2 bases, there was a span of 7 bases. CDR3 length equals 13 residues. The germline V gene encodes CDR1 SGHVS and CDR2 FNYEAQ. The CDR3 region is CASSPPAGNTIYF. As DNA, the CDR3 is TGTGCCAGCAGCCCGCCTGCTGGAAACACCATATATTTT.

The V gene is TRBV9, the J gene TRBJ1-2, with TRBD1 as a possible D gene (5 bases). CDR1 SGDLS and CDR2 YYNGEE come from the germline V gene. V lost 2 bases to trimming and J lost 3 bases, with 17 bases between them. The CDR3 covers 16 residues. CDR3 sequence (DNA): TGTGCCAGCAGCGTTGGGGCAGGGCGGAGGGACTATGGCTACACCTTC. Its protein is CASSVGAGRRDYGYTF.

The genes are TRBV6-2 or TRBV6-3 and TRBJ2-1; no firm D call. V lost 5 bases and J 9 bases, leaving 20 bases between the germline ends. The germline V gene encodes CDR1 MNHEY and CDR2 SVGEGT. The CDR3 covers 15 residues. The CDR3 coding sequence is TGTGCCAGCAGTCAGACCCGGATCCCTCATGGTGAGCAGTTCTTC. Amino acid sequence: CASSQTRIPHGEQFF.